This section outlines one T cell receptor (beta chain) sequence together with its context. Its antigen is not identified. Combining a sample-barcoded 5' primer with a J-beta primer mix, a second PCR ran for about 6 to 11 cycles. MiXCR was run by TCRdb on the 5' RACE reads, yielding one entry per CDR3 protein. The sample contains around 690,000 distinct CDR3 sequences, 58% of which appear only once. The data were obtained in a study of blood T cells in healthy people across ages. Study-level information: Capture by template switching was about one barcoded beta molecule per two T cells.

V was cut by 2 bases and J by 2 bases, with 10 bases left in between. Looked up from germline, CDR1 is SGHRS and CDR2 is YFSETQ. The CDR3 totals 14 residues. General study findings and limits: Estimates of total diversity, which came from one million sequenced T cells, were considered to be underestimates.

It was around 9 milliliters of peripheral blood that were drawn from each donor. V usage is TRBV5-1 and J usage is TRBJ2-5, with D tentatively TRBD1 (6 bases). Sequencing used blood. The TCR was taken from a man in his sixties in good health. The CDR3 DNA is TGCGCCAGCAGCTTCAACAGGGAGCAAGAGACCCAGTACTTC. Residues: CASSFNREQETQYF.